This TCR beta chain appears in the sequencing data of a study of T cells in women clearing cervical HPV infection. Overall study context: HLA type could not be excluded as a confounder. General observations from the study: CIN3+ cases had significantly higher TCR repertoire richness than controls, but evenness did not differ. Richness plus V gene abundances separated cases from controls with AUC approximately 0.78.

TCRdb's copy holds only in-frame clones and misses some; the assay was immunoSEQ multiplex PCR. Its listing shows about 23,000 clones. All participants had a single incident cervical HPV16 infection, and prevalent HPV16 infections were excluded. Remarks on this clone: Its antigen remains unidentified. The read ends 3 residues shy of where the CDR3 ends; the end is completed using the germline J gene.

Germline assignment: CDR1 SGHVS and CDR2 FNYEAQ. The CDR3 is made up of 17 amino acids. The sequence derives from a woman aged 18 to 69 with a cervical HPV16 infection that either progressed to CIN3+ or cleared (not recorded which). The sequenced sample consisted of blood buffy coat. The chain couples TRBV7-6 to TRBJ1-1; no clear D gene. The covered CDR3 bases are TGTGCCAGCAGCTTAGCGCTTGCGGGAGACAATATCTACGAG. It encodes CASSLALAGDNIYE. The CDR3 in its entirety is CASSLALAGDNIYEAFF.